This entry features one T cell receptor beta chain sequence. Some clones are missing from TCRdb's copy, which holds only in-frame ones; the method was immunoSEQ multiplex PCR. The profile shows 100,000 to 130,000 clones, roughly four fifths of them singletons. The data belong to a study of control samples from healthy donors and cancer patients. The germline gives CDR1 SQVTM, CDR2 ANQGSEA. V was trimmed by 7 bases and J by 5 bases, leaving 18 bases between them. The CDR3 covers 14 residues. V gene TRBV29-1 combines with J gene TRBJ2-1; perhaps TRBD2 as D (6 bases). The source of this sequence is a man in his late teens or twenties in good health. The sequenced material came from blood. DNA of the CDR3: TGCAGCGCTGTCGGGACTCCTACCAACAATGAGCAGTTCTTC. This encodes CSAVGTPTNNEQFF.